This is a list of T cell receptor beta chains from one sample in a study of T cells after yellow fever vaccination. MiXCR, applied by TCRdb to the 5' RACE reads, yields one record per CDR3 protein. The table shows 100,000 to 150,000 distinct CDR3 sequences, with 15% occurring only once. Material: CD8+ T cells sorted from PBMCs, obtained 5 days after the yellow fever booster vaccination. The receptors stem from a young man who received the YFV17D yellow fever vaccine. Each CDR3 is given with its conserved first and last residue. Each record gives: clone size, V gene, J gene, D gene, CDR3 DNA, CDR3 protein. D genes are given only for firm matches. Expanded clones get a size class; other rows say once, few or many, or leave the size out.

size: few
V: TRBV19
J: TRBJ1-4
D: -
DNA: TGTGCCAGTACAACTAATGAAAAACTGTTTTTT
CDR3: CASTTNEKLFF

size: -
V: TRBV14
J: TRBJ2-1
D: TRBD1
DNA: TGTGCCAGCAGCCAGGGACAGGTATACAATGAGCAGTTCTTC
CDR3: CASSQGQVYNEQFF

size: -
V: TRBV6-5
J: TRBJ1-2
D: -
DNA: TGTGCCAGCAGTTACTCGGGGGTCTTGCCTAACTATGGCTACACCTTC
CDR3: CASSYSGVLPNYGYTF

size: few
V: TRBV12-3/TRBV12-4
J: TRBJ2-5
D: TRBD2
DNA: TGTGCCAGCAGTTTAACTAGCGGGGGGGCGTGGGAAGAGACCCAGTACTTC
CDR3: CASSLTSGGAWEETQYF

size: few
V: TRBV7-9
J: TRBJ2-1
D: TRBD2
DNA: TGTGCCAGCAGCACAGAAGGTGTAGCGGGGCAGAGCTCCTACAATGAGCAGTTCTTC
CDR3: CASSTEGVAGQSSYNEQFF

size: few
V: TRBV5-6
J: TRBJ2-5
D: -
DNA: TGTGCCAGCAGCGGGCCAAAGGAGGGGGCGCTCAGGGAGACCCAGTACTTC
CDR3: CASSGPKEGALRETQYF

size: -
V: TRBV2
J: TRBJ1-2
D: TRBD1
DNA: TGTGCCAGCAGTTACGGGGCCGGCCGGACAGGGCTGGCCGACACCTTC
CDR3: CASSYGAGRTGLADTF

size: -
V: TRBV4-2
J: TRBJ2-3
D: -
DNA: TGTGCCAGCAGCCCGGCGGGCGGGAGCACAGATACGCAGTATTTT
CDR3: CASSPAGGSTDTQYF

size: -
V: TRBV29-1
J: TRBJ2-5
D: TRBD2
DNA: TGCAGCGTTGGGACTAGCGGGAGCTTCTCGATGATGTTGGAGACCCAGTACTTC
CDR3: CSVGTSGSFSMMLETQYF

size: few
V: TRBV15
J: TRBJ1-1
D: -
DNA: TGTGCCACCAGCAGAGATCGTGGGAACACTGAAGCTTTCTTT
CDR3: CATSRDRGNTEAFF

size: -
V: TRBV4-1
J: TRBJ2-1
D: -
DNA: TGCGCCAGCAGCCACGTGGGGAATGAGCAGTTCTTC
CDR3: CASSHVGNEQFF

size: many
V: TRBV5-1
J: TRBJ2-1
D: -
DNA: TGCGCCAGCAGCTTGTCGTACTCTGAGCAGTTCTTC
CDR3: CASSLSYSEQFF

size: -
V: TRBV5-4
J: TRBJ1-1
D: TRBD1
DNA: TGTGCCAGCAGCTGGTCGGGACAGCTCACTGAAGCTTTCTTT
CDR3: CASSWSGQLTEAFF

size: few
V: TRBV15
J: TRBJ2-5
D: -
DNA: TGTGCCACCAGCAGTAAGACAGTCATACAAGAGACCCAGTACTTC
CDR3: CATSSKTVIQETQYF

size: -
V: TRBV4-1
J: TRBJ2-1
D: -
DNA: TGCGCCAGCAGCCAAGAGGGGTTCGGGGGCCGAACTTACAATGAGCAGTTCTTC
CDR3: CASSQEGFGGRTYNEQFF

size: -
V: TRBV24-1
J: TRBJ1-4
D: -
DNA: TGTGCCACCAGTACTCACCCGGACTGGGGTGAAAAACTGTTTTTT
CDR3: CATSTHPDWGEKLFF

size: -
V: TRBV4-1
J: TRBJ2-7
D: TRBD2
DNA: TGCGCCAGCAGCCAAGAATACGGGGGGATCTACGAGCAGTACTTC
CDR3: CASSQEYGGIYEQYF

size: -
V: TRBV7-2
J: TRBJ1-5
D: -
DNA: TGTGCCAGCAGCGAGACAGTAAATCAGCCCCAGCATTTT
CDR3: CASSETVNQPQHF

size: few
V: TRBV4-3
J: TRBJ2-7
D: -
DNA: TGCGCCAGCAGCCAAGCAGCGCCCACGAGCTCCTACGAGCAGTACTTC
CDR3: CASSQAAPTSSYEQYF

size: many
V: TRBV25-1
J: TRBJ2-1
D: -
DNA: TGTGCCAGCAGTAGGGACACGGGGGCCTACAATGAGCAGTTCTTC
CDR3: CASSRDTGAYNEQFF

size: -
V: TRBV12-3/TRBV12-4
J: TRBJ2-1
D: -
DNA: TGTGCCAGCAGACTATACAATGAGCAGTTCTTC
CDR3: CASRLYNEQFF

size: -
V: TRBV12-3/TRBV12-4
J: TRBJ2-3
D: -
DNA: TGTGCCAGCAAAGTAGGTGGGATCACGCAGTATTTT
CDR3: CASKVGGITQYF

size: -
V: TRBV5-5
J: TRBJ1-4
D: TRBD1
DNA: TGTGCCAGCAGCTCGAGACAGGGGTCCCGTGAAAAACTGTTTTTT
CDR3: CASSSRQGSREKLFF

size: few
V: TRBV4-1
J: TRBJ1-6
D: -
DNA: TGCGCCAGCAGCCAAGATCAGGTGACGTCACCCCTCCACTTT
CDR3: CASSQDQVTSPLHF